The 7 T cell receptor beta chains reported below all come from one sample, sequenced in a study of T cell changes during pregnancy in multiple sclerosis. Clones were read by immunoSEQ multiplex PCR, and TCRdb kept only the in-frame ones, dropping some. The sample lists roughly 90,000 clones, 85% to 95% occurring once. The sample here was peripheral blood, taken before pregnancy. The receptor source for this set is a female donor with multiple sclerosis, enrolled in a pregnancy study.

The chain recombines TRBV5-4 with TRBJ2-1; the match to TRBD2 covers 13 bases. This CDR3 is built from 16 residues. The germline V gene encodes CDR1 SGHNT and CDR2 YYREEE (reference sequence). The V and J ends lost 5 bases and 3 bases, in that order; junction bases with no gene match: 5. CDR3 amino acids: CASSRTSGSRYNEQFF. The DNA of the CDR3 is TGTGCCAGCAGTCGGACTAGCGGGAGCCGCTACAATGAGCAGTTCTTC.

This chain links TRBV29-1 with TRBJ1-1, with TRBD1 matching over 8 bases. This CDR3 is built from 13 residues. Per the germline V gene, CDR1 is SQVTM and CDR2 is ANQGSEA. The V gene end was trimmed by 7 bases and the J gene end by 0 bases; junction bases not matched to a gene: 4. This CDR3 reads CSAGQGMNTEAFF. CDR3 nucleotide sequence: TGCAGCGCCGGACAGGGCATGAACACTGAAGCTTTCTTT.

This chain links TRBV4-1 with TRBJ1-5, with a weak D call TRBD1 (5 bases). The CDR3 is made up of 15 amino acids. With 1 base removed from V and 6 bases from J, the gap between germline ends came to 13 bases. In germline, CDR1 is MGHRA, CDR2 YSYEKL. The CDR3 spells CASSQGQGSGQPQHF. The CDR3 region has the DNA TGCGCCAGCAGCCAAGGGCAGGGCTCTGGTCAGCCCCAGCATTTT.

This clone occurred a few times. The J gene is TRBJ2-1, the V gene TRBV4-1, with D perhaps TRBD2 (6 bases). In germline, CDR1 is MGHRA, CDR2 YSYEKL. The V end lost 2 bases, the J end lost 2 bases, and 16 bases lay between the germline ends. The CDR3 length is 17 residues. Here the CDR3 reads CASSQLSGLATYNEQFF. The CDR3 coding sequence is TGCGCCAGCAGCCAACTTTCGGGACTTGCAACCTACAATGAGCAGTTCTTC.

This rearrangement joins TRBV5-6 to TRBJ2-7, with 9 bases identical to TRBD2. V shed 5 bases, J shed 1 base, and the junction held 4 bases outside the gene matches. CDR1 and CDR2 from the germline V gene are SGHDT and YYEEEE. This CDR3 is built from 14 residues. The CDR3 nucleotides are TGTGCCAGCAGGCCGGGACTAGCATCCTACGAGCAGTACTTC. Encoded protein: CASRPGLASYEQYF.

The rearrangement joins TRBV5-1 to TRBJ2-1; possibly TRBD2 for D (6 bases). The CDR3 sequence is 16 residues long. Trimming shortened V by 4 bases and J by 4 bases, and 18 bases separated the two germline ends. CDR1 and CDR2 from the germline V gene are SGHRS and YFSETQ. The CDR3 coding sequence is TGCGCCAGCAGCGGAGGCCCTATTAGCGGATACAATGAGCAGTTCTTC. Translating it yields CASSGGPISGYNEQFF.

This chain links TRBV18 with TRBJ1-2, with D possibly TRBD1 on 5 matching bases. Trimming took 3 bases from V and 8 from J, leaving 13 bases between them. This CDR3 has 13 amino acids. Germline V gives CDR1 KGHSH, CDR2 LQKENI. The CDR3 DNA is TGTGCCAGCTCACCCTCGGACACGAGGGGCTACACCTTC. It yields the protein CASSPSDTRGYTF.